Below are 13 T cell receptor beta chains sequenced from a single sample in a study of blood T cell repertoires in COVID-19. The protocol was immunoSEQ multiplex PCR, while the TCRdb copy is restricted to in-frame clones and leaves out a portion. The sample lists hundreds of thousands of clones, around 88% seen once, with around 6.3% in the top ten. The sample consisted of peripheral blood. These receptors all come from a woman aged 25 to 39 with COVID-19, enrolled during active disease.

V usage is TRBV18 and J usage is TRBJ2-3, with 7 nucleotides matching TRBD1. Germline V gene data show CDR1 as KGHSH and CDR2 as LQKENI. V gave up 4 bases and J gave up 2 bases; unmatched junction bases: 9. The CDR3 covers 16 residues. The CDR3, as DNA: TGTGCCAGCTCACTCGGGACAGCTGCCGTCACAGATACGCAGTATTTT. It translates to CASSLGTAAVTDTQYF.

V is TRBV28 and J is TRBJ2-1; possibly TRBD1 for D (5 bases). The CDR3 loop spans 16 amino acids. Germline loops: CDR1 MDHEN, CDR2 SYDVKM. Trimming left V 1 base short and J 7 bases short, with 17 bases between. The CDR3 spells CASSLLGASTGNEQFF. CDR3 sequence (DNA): TGTGCCAGCAGTTTATTAGGGGCCTCAACTGGGAATGAGCAGTTCTTC.

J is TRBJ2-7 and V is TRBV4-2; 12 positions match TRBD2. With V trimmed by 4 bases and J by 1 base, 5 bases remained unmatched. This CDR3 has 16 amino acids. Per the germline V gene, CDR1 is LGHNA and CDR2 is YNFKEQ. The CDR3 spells CASSPRTSGESYEQYF. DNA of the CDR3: TGTGCCAGCAGCCCAAGGACTAGCGGGGAATCCTACGAGCAGTACTTC.

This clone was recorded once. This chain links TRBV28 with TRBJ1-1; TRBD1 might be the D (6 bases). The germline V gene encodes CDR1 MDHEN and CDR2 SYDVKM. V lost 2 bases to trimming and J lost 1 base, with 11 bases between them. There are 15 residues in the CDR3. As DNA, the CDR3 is TGTGCCAGCAGTTTAATAAGGGGGGGGAACACTGAAGCTTTCTTT. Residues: CASSLIRGGNTEAFF.

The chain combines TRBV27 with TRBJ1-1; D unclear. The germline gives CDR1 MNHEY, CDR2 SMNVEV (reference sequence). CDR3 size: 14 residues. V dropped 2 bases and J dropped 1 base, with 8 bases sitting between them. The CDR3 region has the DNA TGTGCCAGCAGTTTACACAGTGGGAACACTGAAGCTTTCTTT. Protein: CASSLHSGNTEAFF.

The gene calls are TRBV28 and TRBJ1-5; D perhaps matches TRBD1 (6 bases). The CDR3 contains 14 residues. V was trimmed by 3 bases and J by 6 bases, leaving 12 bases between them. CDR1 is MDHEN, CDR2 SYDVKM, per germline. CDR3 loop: CASSFAGDGQPQHF. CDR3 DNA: TGTGCCAGCAGTTTTGCAGGGGACGGTCAGCCCCAGCATTTT.

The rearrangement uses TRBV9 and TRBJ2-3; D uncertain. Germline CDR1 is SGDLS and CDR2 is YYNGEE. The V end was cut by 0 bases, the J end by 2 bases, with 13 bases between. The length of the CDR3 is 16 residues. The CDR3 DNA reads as TGTGCCAGCAGCGTAGGTTCTGGGTTAGCCACAGATACGCAGTATTTT. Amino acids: CASSVGSGLATDTQYF.

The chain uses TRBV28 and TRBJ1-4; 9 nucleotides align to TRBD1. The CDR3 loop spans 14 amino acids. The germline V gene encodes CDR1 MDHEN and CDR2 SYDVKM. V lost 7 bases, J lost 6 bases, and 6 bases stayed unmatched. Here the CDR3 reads CASKVWDRDEKLFF. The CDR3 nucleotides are TGTGCCAGCAAGGTGTGGGACAGGGATGAAAAACTGTTTTTT.

The CDR3 DNA is TGTGCCAGTAGTAGAGGGACAGCACGGGGGCCTTCCTACGAGCAGTACTTC. It specifies CASSRGTARGPSYEQYF. This sequence joins TRBV19 and TRBJ2-7; a possible D gene is TRBD1 (7 bases). This CDR3 comprises 17 residues. V lost 4 bases and J 1 base, leaving 20 bases between the germline ends. The germline CDR1 and CDR2 sequences are LNHDA and SQIVND (reference sequence).

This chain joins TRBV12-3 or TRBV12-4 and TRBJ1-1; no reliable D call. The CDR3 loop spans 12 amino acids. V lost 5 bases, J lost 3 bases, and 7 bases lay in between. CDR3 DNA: TGTGCCAGCAGTCGGGTGGACACTGAAGCTTTCTTT. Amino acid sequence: CASSRVDTEAFF.

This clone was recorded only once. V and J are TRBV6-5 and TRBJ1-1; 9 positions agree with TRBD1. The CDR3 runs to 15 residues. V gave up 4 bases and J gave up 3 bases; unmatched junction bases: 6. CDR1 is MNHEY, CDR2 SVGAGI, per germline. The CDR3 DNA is TGTGCCAGCAGTTGGGACAGGGAGGTGGACACTGAAGCTTTCTTT. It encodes CASSWDREVDTEAFF.

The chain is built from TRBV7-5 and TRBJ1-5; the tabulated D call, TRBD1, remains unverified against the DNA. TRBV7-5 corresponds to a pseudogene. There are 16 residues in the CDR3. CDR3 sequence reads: CARSLDSHYSNQPQHF. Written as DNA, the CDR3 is TGTGCCAGAAGCTTAGACAGCCATTATAGCAATCAGCCCCAGCATTTT.

The CDR3, as DNA: TGTGCCAGCAGCCAAGAATTTAGGACTAGCGGGAGGGGGAATGAGCAGTTCTTC. Amino acid sequence: CASSQEFRTSGRGNEQFF. The gene calls are TRBV3-1 (or the pseudogene TRBV3-2) and TRBJ2-1; 15 bases fit TRBD2. The V and J ends lost 0 bases and 7 bases, in that order; junction bases with no gene match: 7. The CDR3 is 18 amino acids. Germline-derived CDR1 and CDR2 are LGHDT and YNNKEL (reference sequence).